The rows below give T cell receptor beta chains drawn from one sample of a study of blood T cell repertoires in COVID-19. Profiling relied on immunoSEQ multiplex PCR, and the TCRdb table lists in-frame clones only, not all of them. The data show under 500,000 clones, approximately 92% seen once. Sequencing was done on a sample of PBMCs or T cells enriched from blood (not recorded which). All receptors derive from a man younger than 45 who had recovered from COVID-19. The CDR3 runs from the conserved cysteine through the conserved F or W. A D gene is named only where the DNA matches it firmly. Expanded clones are given a class, and other clones once, few, many or no size at all.

v_call	clone_size	j_call	d_call	cdr3_nt	cdr3_aa
TRBV3-1/TRBV3-2	once	TRBJ2-7	TRBD1	TGTGCCAGCAGACTTCGACAGGGGGACGAGCAGTACTTC	CASRLRQGDEQYF
TRBV3-1/TRBV3-2	-	TRBJ1-2	-	TGTGCCAGCAGCCAAGATTGGGGGCAAAGAGGCTACACCTTC	CASSQDWGQRGYTF
TRBV23-1	-	TRBJ1-4	TRBD1	TGCGCCAGCAGTCTGGTACAGGGGCGGGAGGACGAAAAACTGTTTTTT	CASSLVQGREDEKLFF
TRBV30	once	TRBJ1-5	TRBD1	TGTGCCTGGAGTTCGGACAGGGGCAAACAGCCCCAGCATTTT	CAWSSDRGKQPQHF
TRBV10-3	few	TRBJ1-1	-	TGTGCCAGTGACCGGGGGAGGGGTTATGGAGCTTTCTTT	CASDRGRGYGAFF
TRBV5-8	few	TRBJ2-3	-	TGTGCCAGCAGCTTGTTGCCAGCGGTAGGGGGAGATACGCAGTATTTT	CASSLLPAVGGDTQYF
TRBV5-1	-	TRBJ2-5	-	TGCGCCAGCAGCAAAACTCATGTAACGGAGACCCAGTACTTC	CASSKTHVTETQYF
TRBV4-1	few	TRBJ1-1	-	TGCGCCAGCAGCCGAGCGGCCGTTTCGGATACTGAAGCTTTCTTT	CASSRAAVSDTEAFF
TRBV19	-	TRBJ2-7	-	TGTGCCAGTAGTTCCACACCTAAAATCCCAACAGGCGCCTACGAGCAGTACTTC	CASSSTPKIPTGAYEQYF
TRBV5-4	-	TRBJ1-2	-	TGTGCCAGCAGCTTTGAGGGAGTTGACTATGGCTACACCTTC	CASSFEGVDYGYTF
TRBV11-2	-	TRBJ2-7	-	TGTGCCAGCAGCTTTGAGCCTTCCTACGAGCAGTACTTC	CASSFEPSYEQYF
TRBV7-9	-	TRBJ1-3	-	TGTGCCAGCAGCTTACAGGGCTCTGGAAACACCATATATTTT	CASSLQGSGNTIYF
TRBV7-9	-	TRBJ1-2	-	TGTGCCAGCAGCTCGGTTCTGAGACTCGCTAACTATGGCTACACCTTC	CASSSVLRLANYGYTF
TRBV4-1	-	TRBJ1-1	TRBD1	TGCGCCAGCAGCCACCAAGACAGGGCCATTATGGACACTGAAGCTTTCTTT	CASSHQDRAIMDTEAFF
TRBV5-1	-	TRBJ1-4	-	TGCGCCAGCAGTGCTGATCCAGGGCCCTTGAAAAAACTGTTTTTT	CASSADPGPLKKLFF
TRBV5-4	-	TRBJ2-7	TRBD2	TGTGCCAGCAGCTTGCGGACTAGCTATGAGCAGTACTTC	CASSLRTSYEQYF
TRBV28	-	TRBJ2-5	-	TGTGCCAGCAGCCTATTACCGTCTCAAGAGACCCAGTACTTC	CASSLLPSQETQYF
TRBV24-1	-	TRBJ2-3	-	TGTGCCACCAGTGGGGAGTTCACAGATACGCAGTATTTT	CATSGEFTDTQYF
TRBV5-1	-	TRBJ2-3	-	TGCGCCAGCAGTTATACTATTGGAGATACGCAGTATTTT	CASSYTIGDTQYF
TRBV3-1/TRBV3-2	-	TRBJ1-1	TRBD1	TGTGCCAGCAGCCGGACAGGGGGGGGCATGAACACTGAAGCTTTCTTT	CASSRTGGGMNTEAFF
TRBV5-1	-	TRBJ2-5	TRBD1	TGCGCCAGCAGCCGAGGACAGGGATGGGAGACCCAGTACTTC	CASSRGQGWETQYF
TRBV24-1	few	TRBJ2-3	-	TGTGCCACCAGTGATCACCGGGACTGGGACACAGATACGCAGTATTTT	CATSDHRDWDTDTQYF
TRBV29-1	-	TRBJ2-1	-	TGCAGCGTCGGGAGCTCTTACAATGAGCAGTTCTTC	CSVGSSYNEQFF
TRBV10-1	once	TRBJ2-7	TRBD1	TGCGCCAGCAGTGAGTCGTTCCGGGACAGTTTAAAGCAGTACTTC	CASSESFRDSLKQYF
TRBV4-2	-	TRBJ2-3	-	TGTGCCAGCAGCCAAGAGGTGGGTGGGGCACGGGTCACAGATACGCAGTATTTT	CASSQEVGGARVTDTQYF
TRBV30	-	TRBJ1-6	-	TGTGCCTGGAGTGTGTGGGCAGAACTTTATAATTCACCCCTCCACTTT	CAWSVWAELYNSPLHF
TRBV3-1/TRBV3-2	-	TRBJ2-1	TRBD2	TGTGCCAGCAGCCAAGTTTCCCGGGGGGAGGGAAATGAGCAGTTCTTC	CASSQVSRGEGNEQFF